The T cell receptor (beta chain) under discussion was sequenced for a study of blood T cell repertoires in COVID-19. About the study: COVID-19 samples collected from the United States, Italy and Spain covered acute and convalescent phases. In each case, the material was cDNA or gDNA derived from T cells, B-cell-depleted T cells, or PBMCs.

Authors' processing steps: Reference gene primer amplification in the assay estimated nucleated cell counts. Using immunoSEQ multiplex PCR, the repertoire was profiled, and TCRdb retains in-frame clones only, with some absent. V and J calls and clone size come straight from that table; D and trimming were deduced from the DNA. This sample has over 150,000 clones, with around 83% found just once. V lost 3 bases, J lost 4 bases, and 17 bases lay in between. Germline V gene data show CDR1 as SGHRS and CDR2 as YFSETQ. This CDR3 contains 16 residues. The clonotype was recovered from a woman aged 55-70 years with acute or convalescent COVID-19. The material sequenced was peripheral blood. The J gene is TRBJ1-3, the V gene TRBV5-1; no firm D call. CDR3 sequence: CASSSGLVAGGNTIYF. The CDR3 DNA reads as TGCGCCAGCAGCTCTGGGCTTGTGGCAGGAGGAAACACCATATATTTT.